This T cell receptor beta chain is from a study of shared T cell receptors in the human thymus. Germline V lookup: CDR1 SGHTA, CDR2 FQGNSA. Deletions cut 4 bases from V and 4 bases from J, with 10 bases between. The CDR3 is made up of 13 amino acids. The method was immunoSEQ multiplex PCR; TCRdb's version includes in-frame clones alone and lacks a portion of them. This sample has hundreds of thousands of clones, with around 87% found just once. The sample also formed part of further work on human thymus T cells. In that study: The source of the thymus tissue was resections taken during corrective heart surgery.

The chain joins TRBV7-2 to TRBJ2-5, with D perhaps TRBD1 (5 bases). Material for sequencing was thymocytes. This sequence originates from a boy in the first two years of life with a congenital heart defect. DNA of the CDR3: TGTGCCAGCAGCTCAGGGCCCCCAGAGACCCAGTACTTC. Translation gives CASSSGPPETQYF.